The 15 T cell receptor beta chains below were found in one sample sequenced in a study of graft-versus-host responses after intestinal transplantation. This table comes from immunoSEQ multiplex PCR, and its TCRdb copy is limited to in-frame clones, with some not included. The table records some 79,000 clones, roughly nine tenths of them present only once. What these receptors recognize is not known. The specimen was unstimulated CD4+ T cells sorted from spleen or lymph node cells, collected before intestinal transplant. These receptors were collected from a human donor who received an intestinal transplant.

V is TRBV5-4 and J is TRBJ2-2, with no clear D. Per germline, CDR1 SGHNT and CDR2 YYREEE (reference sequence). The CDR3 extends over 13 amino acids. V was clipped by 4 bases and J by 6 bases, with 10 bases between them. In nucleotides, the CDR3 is TGTGCCAGCAGCAACCAGGCAGCCGGGGAGCTGTTTTTT. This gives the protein CASSNQAAGELFF.

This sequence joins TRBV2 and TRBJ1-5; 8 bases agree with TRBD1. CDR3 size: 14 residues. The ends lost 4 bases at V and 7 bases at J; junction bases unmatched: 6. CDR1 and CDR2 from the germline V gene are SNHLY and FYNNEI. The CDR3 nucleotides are TGTGCCAGCAGTGGCGGACAGGGCGGCCAGCCCCAGCATTTT. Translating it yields CASSGGQGGQPQHF.

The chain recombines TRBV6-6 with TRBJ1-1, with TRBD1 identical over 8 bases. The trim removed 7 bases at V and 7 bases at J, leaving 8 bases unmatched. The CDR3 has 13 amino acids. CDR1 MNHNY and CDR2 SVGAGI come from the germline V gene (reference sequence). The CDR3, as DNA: TGTGCCAGCACTACTACAGGGGGAGGTGAAGCTTTCTTT. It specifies CASTTTGGGEAFF.

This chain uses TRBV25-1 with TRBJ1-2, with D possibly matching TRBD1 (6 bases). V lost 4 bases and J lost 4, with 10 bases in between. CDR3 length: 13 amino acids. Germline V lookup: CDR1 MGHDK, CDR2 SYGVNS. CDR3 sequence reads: CASSGVQGYGYTF. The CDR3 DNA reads TGTGCCAGCAGTGGGGTACAGGGCTATGGCTACACCTTC.

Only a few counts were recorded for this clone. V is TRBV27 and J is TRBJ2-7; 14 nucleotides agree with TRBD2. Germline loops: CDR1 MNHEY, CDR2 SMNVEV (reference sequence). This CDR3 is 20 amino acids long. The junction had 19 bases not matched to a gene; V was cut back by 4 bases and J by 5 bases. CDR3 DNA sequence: TGTGCCAGCAGTTCCAGACCCACCCTGACTAGCGGGAGGGCCCAGCACGAGCAGTACTTC. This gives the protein CASSSRPTLTSGRAQHEQYF.

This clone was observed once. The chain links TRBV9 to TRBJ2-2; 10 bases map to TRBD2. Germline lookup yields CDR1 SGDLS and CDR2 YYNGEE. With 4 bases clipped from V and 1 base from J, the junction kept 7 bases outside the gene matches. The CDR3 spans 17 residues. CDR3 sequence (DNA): TGTGCCAGCAGCCTTCAAGGACTAGCGGTGAACACCGGGGAGCTGTTTTTT. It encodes CASSLQGLAVNTGELFF.

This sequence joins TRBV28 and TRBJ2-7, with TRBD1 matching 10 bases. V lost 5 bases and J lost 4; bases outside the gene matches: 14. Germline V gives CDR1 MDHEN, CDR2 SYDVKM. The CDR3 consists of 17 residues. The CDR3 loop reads CASSPIHGTGDGYEQYF. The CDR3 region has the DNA TGTGCCAGCAGTCCAATCCATGGGACAGGGGATGGTTACGAGCAGTACTTC.

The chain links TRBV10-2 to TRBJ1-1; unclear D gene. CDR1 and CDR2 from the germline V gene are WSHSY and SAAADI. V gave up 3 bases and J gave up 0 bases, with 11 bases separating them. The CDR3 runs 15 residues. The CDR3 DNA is TGCGCCAGCAGTGACGTCAGGCCCCTGAACACTGAAGCTTTCTTT. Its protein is CASSDVRPLNTEAFF.

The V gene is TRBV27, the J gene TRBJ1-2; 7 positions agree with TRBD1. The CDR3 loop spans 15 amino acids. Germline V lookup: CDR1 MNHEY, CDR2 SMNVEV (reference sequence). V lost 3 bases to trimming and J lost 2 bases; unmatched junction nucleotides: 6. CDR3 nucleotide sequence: TGTGCCAGCAGTTTCTTCAGGGGGTCGAACTATGGCTACACCTTC. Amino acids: CASSFFRGSNYGYTF.

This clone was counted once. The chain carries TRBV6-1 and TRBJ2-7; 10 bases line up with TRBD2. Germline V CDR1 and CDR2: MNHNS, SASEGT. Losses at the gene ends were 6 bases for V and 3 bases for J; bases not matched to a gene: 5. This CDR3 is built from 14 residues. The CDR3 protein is CASRLSGGLYEQYF. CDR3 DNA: TGTGCCAGCAGGCTTAGCGGGGGGCTCTACGAGCAGTACTTC.

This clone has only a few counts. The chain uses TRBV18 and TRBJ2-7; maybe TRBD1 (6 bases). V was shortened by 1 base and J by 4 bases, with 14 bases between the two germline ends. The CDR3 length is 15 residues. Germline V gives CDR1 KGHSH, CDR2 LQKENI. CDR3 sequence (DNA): TGTGCCAGCTCACCACTCCCCACCCAGGGGTACGAGCAGTACTTC. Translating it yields CASSPLPTQGYEQYF.

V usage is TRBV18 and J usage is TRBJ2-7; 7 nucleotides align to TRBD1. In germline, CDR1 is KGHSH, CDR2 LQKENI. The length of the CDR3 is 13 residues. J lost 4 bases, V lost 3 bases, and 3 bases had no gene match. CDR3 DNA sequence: TGTGCCAGCTCACCCATACAGGGGTACGAGCAGTACTTC. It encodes CASSPIQGYEQYF.

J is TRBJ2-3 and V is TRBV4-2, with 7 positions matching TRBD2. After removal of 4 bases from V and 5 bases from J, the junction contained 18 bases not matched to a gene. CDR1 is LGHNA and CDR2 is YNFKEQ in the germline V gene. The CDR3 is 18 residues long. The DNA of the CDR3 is TGTGCCAGCAGCCCCGGACCCCTCCGGGCGGGAGAGTTAGATACGCAGTATTTT. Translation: CASSPGPLRAGELDTQYF.

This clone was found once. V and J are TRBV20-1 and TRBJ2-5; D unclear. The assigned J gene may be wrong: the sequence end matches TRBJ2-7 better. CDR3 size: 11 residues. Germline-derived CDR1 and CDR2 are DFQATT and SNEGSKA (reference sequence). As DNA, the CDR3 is TGCAGTGCTAGAGAGGTCTACGAGCAGTACTTC. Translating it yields CSAREVYEQYF.

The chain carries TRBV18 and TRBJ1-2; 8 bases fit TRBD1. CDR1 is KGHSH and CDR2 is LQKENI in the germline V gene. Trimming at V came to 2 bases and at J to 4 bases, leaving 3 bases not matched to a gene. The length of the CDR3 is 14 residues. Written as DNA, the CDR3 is TGTGCCAGCTCACCAGAAACAGGGGGCTATGGCTACACCTTC. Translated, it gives CASSPETGGYGYTF. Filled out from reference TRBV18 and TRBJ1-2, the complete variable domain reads NAGVMQNPRHLVRRRGQEARLRCSPMKGHSHVYWYRQLPEEGLKFMVYLQKENIIDESGMPKERFSAEFPKEGPSILRIQQVVRGDSAAYFCASSPETGGYGYTFGSGTRLTVV.